Listed here are 24 T cell receptor beta chains from one sample, sequenced in a study of cytomegalovirus exposure and HLA in healthy donors. 60 Vbeta and 13 Jbeta primers were used in PCR. Repertoires were generated with immunoSEQ multiplex PCR, while TCRdb's copy carries only in-frame clones and drops some. Of 93,000 or so clones listed, approximately 64% are singletons. What was sequenced was PBMCs. Receptors were obtained from a woman in her 50s in good health and CMV-seronegative.

The chain employs TRBV27 and TRBJ1-4; TRBD1 matches at 7 bases. V lost 8 bases to trimming and J lost 10 bases; unmatched junction nucleotides: 10. This CDR3 region has 13 residues. CDR1 is MNHEY, CDR2 SMNVEV, per germline (reference sequence). DNA of the CDR3: TGTGCCAGCCGGGACAGTTACTTGGGAAAACTGTTTTTT. It codes for CASRDSYLGKLFF.

This clone was counted a few times. The V gene is TRBV6-4, the J gene TRBJ2-3, with D tentatively TRBD2 (6 bases). CDR3 size: 15 residues. Deletions cut 6 bases from V and 2 bases from J, with 15 bases between. Germline CDR1 and CDR2: MRHNA and SNTAGT. The CDR3 sequence: CASSHRGGDTDTQYF. DNA for the CDR3: TGTGCCAGCAGCCACCGTGGCGGGGACACAGATACGCAGTATTTT.

The CDR3 DNA is TGTGCCAGCAGTTTAGCGGGGCTAGCACAAGATACGCAGTATTTT. This sequence encodes CASSLAGLAQDTQYF. V and J are TRBV28 and TRBJ2-3; maybe TRBD2 (6 bases). The CDR3 runs to 15 residues. The V end was cut by 2 bases, the J end by 5 bases, with 14 bases between. The germline CDR1 and CDR2 sequences are MDHEN and SYDVKM.

The genes are TRBV5-1 and TRBJ2-1, with TRBD1 matching 8 bases. Germline trimming cut 2 bases from V and 5 bases from J; bases unmatched to any gene: 9. Germline assignment: CDR1 SGHRS and CDR2 YFSETQ. The CDR3 loop spans 16 amino acids. The CDR3 nucleotides read TGCGCCAGCAGCTTCTCGACAGGGGCCTCTAACAATGAGCAGTTCTTC. It translates to CASSFSTGASNNEQFF.

The DNA for the CDR3 is TGTGCCAGCAGCCCGGACACTAACAATGAGCAGTTCTTC. It yields the protein CASSPDTNNEQFF. The J gene is TRBJ2-1, the V gene TRBV7-9, with D tentatively TRBD1 (5 bases). Trimming left V 5 bases short and J 5 bases short, with 10 bases between. This CDR3 is built from 13 residues. The germline gives CDR1 SEHNR, CDR2 FQNEAQ (reference sequence). The whole variable domain, filled in from reference TRBV7-9 and TRBJ2-1, reads DTGVSQNPRHKITKRGQNVTFRCDPISEHNRLYWYRQTLGQGPEFLTYFQNEAQLEKSRLLSDRFSAERPKGSFSTLEIQRTEQGDSAMYLCASSPDTNNEQFFGPGTRLTVL.

The chain links TRBV10-2 to TRBJ1-5, with 8 bases lining up with TRBD1. CDR1 and CDR2 (germline): WSHSY, SAAADI. J gave up 3 bases and V 4 bases, and 2 bases lay outside the gene matches. The CDR3 covers 14 residues. CDR3 in amino acids: CASSVDRDNQPQHF. As DNA, the CDR3 is TGCGCCAGCAGTGTGGACAGGGACAATCAGCCCCAGCATTTT.

The gene calls are TRBV12-5 and TRBJ1-5; TRBD1 is a possible D gene (6 bases). V was shortened by 4 bases and J by 0 bases, with 13 bases between the two germline ends. Germline CDR1 is LGHNT and CDR2 is FRNRAP. The CDR3 covers 16 residues. CDR3 sequence (DNA): TGTGCTAGTGGTTCGACAGGCCGGTATAGCAATCAGCCCCAGCATTTT. Encoded protein: CASGSTGRYSNQPQHF.

The chain recombines TRBV4-1 with TRBJ2-7, with 8 bases lining up with TRBD2. The CDR3 is made up of 14 amino acids. Germline assignment: CDR1 MGHRA and CDR2 YSYEKL. Unmatched junction bases numbered 4, after V lost 0 bases and J lost 6 bases. As DNA, the CDR3 is TGCGCCAGCAGCCAAGACTGGACTAGCAGCGAGCAGTACTTC. Its protein product is CASSQDWTSSEQYF.

A few counts support this clone. This sequence joins TRBV7-9 and TRBJ2-3; 10 bases agree with TRBD2. The germline V gene encodes CDR1 SEHNR and CDR2 FQNEAQ (reference sequence). The V and J ends lost 5 bases and 5 bases, in that order; junction bases with no gene match: 7. This CDR3 has 15 amino acids. CDR3 in DNA: TGTGCCAGCAGCCTTCTAGCGGGAGATCAAGATACGCAGTATTTT. It specifies CASSLLAGDQDTQYF. Supplemented by reference TRBV7-9 and TRBJ2-3, the full variable domain reads DTGVSQNPRHKITKRGQNVTFRCDPISEHNRLYWYRQTLGQGPEFLTYFQNEAQLEKSRLLSDRFSAERPKGSFSTLEIQRTEQGDSAMYLCASSLLAGDQDTQYFGPGTRLTVL.

V and J are TRBV4-3 and TRBJ2-3, with D maybe TRBD1 (5 bases). V lost 3 bases, J lost 6 bases, and 16 bases lay in between. This CDR3 is built from 15 residues. Germline loops: CDR1 LGHNA, CDR2 YSLEER. The CDR3 region has the DNA TGCGCCAGCAGCCAGGAAGACAGAGCCAGGGATACGCAGTATTTT. Translated: CASSQEDRARDTQYF.

A few counts support this clone. This chain joins TRBV27 and TRBJ1-3; TRBD1 matches 8 bases. From germline, CDR1 is MNHEY and CDR2 SMNVEV (reference sequence). With V trimmed by 0 bases and J by 4 bases, 2 bases remained unmatched. There are 15 residues in the CDR3. The CDR3 region is CASSLSGQGGNTIYF. CDR3 coding DNA: TGTGCCAGCAGTTTATCAGGACAGGGAGGAAACACCATATATTTT.

The J gene is TRBJ2-1, the V gene TRBV29-1; D remains ambiguous. Trimming stripped 5 bases from V and 0 bases from J, with 20 bases between. This CDR3 has 17 amino acids. The germline gives CDR1 SQVTM, CDR2 ANQGSEA. The DNA for the CDR3 is TGCAGCGTTATTTTGCTCCGATTGCTTAGCTCCTACAATGAGCAGTTCTTC. Translation: CSVILLRLLSSYNEQFF.

In its sample, this clone was seen a few times. This chain connects TRBV15 to TRBJ2-3, with 7 bases lining up with TRBD1. The trim removed 0 bases at V and 4 bases at J, leaving 10 bases unmatched. Germline V gene sequence: CDR1 LNHNV, CDR2 YYDKDF (reference sequence). CDR3 length: 17 amino acids. The CDR3 DNA reads as TGTGCCACCAGCAGAGATCACGGCAGGGGGAACGCAGATACGCAGTATTTT. This gives the protein CATSRDHGRGNADTQYF.

V is TRBV6-4 and J is TRBJ2-1, with 8 bases identical to TRBD2. Germline lookup yields CDR1 MRHNA and CDR2 SNTAGT. With V trimmed by 8 bases and J by 3 bases, 12 bases remained unmatched. CDR3 length: 16 residues. CDR3 DNA sequence: TGTGCCAGCGCTCGTTTAGCGGGACGGGGCTACAATGAGCAGTTCTTC. It yields the protein CASARLAGRGYNEQFF.

In DNA, the CDR3 is TGTGCCAGCAGCTTAGCCGAATTACTAACTAGGAGCGGGGGGACAGAGACCCAGTACTTC. Translated: CASSLAELLTRSGGTETQYF. The chain combines TRBV7-2 with TRBJ2-5; 9 nucleotides match TRBD2. V gave up 0 bases and J gave up 4 bases; unmatched junction bases: 18. The germline V gene encodes CDR1 SGHTA and CDR2 FQGNSA. The CDR3 loop spans 20 amino acids.

This clone was seen a few times. Other DNA sequences in the same sample also yield this CDR3. This chain uses TRBV4-2 with TRBJ2-1; 13 bases align to TRBD2. Germline trimming cut 2 bases from V and 7 bases from J; bases unmatched to any gene: 5. The length of the CDR3 is 16 residues. The V gene's germline CDR1 is LGHNA and CDR2 YNFKEQ. Here the CDR3 reads CASSQRLAGGLNEQFF. The CDR3, as DNA: TGTGCCAGCAGCCAAAGACTAGCGGGGGGCCTGAATGAGCAGTTCTTC.

This clone was found once. This chain links TRBV5-4 with TRBJ2-5; 8 bases line up with TRBD1. The CDR3 consists of 15 residues. Germline V gene lookup returns CDR1 SGHNT and CDR2 YYREEE (reference sequence). J was trimmed by 5 bases and V by 4 bases; bases with no gene match: 10. As DNA, the CDR3 is TGTGCCAGCAGCGCCCGACAGGGGTCGAGGGAGACCCAGTACTTC. This gives the protein CASSARQGSRETQYF.

CDR3 in DNA: TGTGCCAGCAGTGAAACAAGCGGGGGGTACAATGAGCAGTTCTTC. It yields the protein CASSETSGGYNEQFF. The chain is built from TRBV2 and TRBJ2-1; 9 bases line up with TRBD2. The CDR3 spans 15 residues. J lost 4 bases, V lost 2 bases, and 3 bases had no gene match. The germline gives CDR1 SNHLY, CDR2 FYNNEI.

This chain links TRBV5-6 with TRBJ2-3; TRBD1 agrees at 9 bases. The CDR3 covers 16 residues. CDR1 SGHDT and CDR2 YYEEEE come from the germline V gene. The ends lost 0 bases at V and 1 base at J; junction bases unmatched: 3. For the CDR3, the DNA is TGTGCCAGCAGCTTGGTTTGGGACAGGGGCACAGATACGCAGTATTTT. This codes for CASSLVWDRGTDTQYF.

V and J are TRBV6-4 and TRBJ2-5; D ambiguous. The DNA end is more similar to TRBJ2-7, so the J call may be wrong. Germline V CDR1 and CDR2: MRHNA, SNTAGT. This CDR3 is built from 10 residues. The chain's CDR3 is CASNSYEQYF. CDR3 nucleotide sequence: TGTGCCAGCAACTCCTACGAGCAGTACTTC.

The CDR3: CASSSQGVGEAFF. In DNA, the CDR3 is TGTGCCAGCAGCTCCCAGGGTGTAGGTGAAGCTTTCTTT. This chain connects TRBV5-4 to TRBJ1-1; a weak D match, TRBD1 (5 bases). V lost 3 bases to trimming and J lost 7 bases, with 13 bases between them. This CDR3 comprises 13 residues. Germline V CDR1 and CDR2: SGHNT, YYREEE (reference sequence).

This clone was detected only once. This chain links TRBV7-9 with TRBJ2-3; 8 bases map to TRBD2. This CDR3 comprises 15 residues. V gave up 5 bases and J gave up 4 bases; unmatched junction bases: 8. The germline gives CDR1 SEHNR, CDR2 FQNEAQ (reference sequence). CDR3 in amino acids: CASSRPSGSSDTQYF. CDR3 in DNA: TGTGCCAGCAGCCGGCCGAGCGGGAGTTCAGATACGCAGTATTTT.

This clone was counted a few times. The V and J genes are TRBV13 and TRBJ2-3, with 9 bases lining up with TRBD2. The length of the CDR3 is 14 residues. V trimming: 3 bases; J trimming: 6 bases; junction bases outside the gene matches: 4. Germline V lookup: CDR1 PRHDT, CDR2 FYEKMQ (reference sequence). The CDR3 nucleotides read TGTGCCAGCAGCTTTAGCGGGAGTTGGGATACGCAGTATTTT. This gives the protein CASSFSGSWDTQYF.

This chain joins TRBV7-2 and TRBJ2-1, with 12 bases lining up with TRBD2. Germline V gene sequence: CDR1 SGHTA, CDR2 FQGNSA. The CDR3 extends over 16 amino acids. The trim removed 2 bases at V and 4 bases at J, leaving 3 bases unmatched. CDR3 sequence: CASSLPLAGGYNEQFF. The CDR3, as DNA: TGTGCCAGCAGCTTACCTCTAGCGGGAGGGTACAATGAGCAGTTCTTC.